These 2 T cell receptor beta chains originate from one sample sequenced in a study of PD-1 blockade in classical Hodgkin lymphoma. The patients all showed relapse after autologous stem cell transplantation, while their brentuximab vedotin exposure varied. Sequencing used immunoSEQ multiplex PCR; TCRdb keeps in-frame clones, though not all of them. Of some 95,000 clones listed, 89% are singletons. The specimen comprised peripheral blood mononuclear cells (PBMCs), sampled before the second cycle of nivolumab. The receptors here all came from a human donor with classical Hodgkin lymphoma.

The chain links TRBV4-1 to TRBJ2-5; 10 bases match TRBD1. The ends lost 0 bases at V and 4 bases at J; junction bases unmatched: 8. The CDR3 length is 17 residues. The germline CDR1 and CDR2 sequences are MGHRA and YSYEKL. CDR3 in DNA: TGCGCCAGCAGCCAAGAAGTTGACAGGGGGCGTGTAGAGACCCAGTACTTC. Protein sequence: CASSQEVDRGRVETQYF.

The V gene is TRBV28, the J gene TRBJ2-7, with D possibly called TRBD1 or TRBD2 (6 bases each). The CDR3 is made up of 14 amino acids. V shed 3 bases and J shed 0 bases, with 9 bases lying between them. Germline lookup yields CDR1 MDHEN and CDR2 SYDVKM. The CDR3 coding sequence is TGTGCCAGCAGTTTGGGGGGACACTCCTACGAGCAGTACTTC. Translated, it gives CASSLGGHSYEQYF.